These T cell receptor beta chains were read from a single sample in a study of blood T cell repertoires in COVID-19. Assay used: immunoSEQ multiplex PCR; TCRdb lists only in-frame clones, some missing. This sample carries some 220,000 clones, around four fifths of them seen once, and the ten largest clones take about 6.3%. The sequencing sample was made of peripheral blood. The receptors here all came from a woman in her fifties or sixties with active or convalescent COVID-19. The CDR3 runs from the conserved cysteine through the conserved F or W. Each record gives: D gene, J gene, clone size, CDR3 length, V gene, CDR3 DNA, CDR3 protein. The D gene is left open where the match is weak. Only part of the rows carry a size: once, few, many, or a class if the clone is expanded.

TRBD2 TRBJ2-3 NA 17 TRBV24-1 TGTGCCACCAGTGATTTGGGACTAGCGGCACGCACAGATACGCAGTATTTT CATSDLGLAARTDTQYF
NA TRBJ1-2 once 12 TRBV6-5 TGTGCCAGCAAAGGACAGATCTATGGCTACACCTTC CASKGQIYGYTF
TRBD1 TRBJ1-5 NA 17 TRBV28 TGTGCCAGCAGTTCAACAGGGGGTGGATACGGCAATCAGCCCCAGCATTTT CASSSTGGGYGNQPQHF
NA TRBJ2-1 NA 15 TRBV5-1 TGCGCCAGCAGCTGGGGGACAAAGATCTACAATGAGCAGTTCTTC CASSWGTKIYNEQFF
TRBD1 TRBJ2-5 NA 14 TRBV3-1/TRBV3-2 TGTGCCAGCAGTCATGGGGACAGGCAAGAGACCCAGTACTTC CASSHGDRQETQYF
TRBD2 TRBJ2-2 NA 16 TRBV18 TGTGCCAGCTCACTCCCAGCGGGAGCGGCAATCGGGGAGCTGTTTTTT CASSLPAGAAIGELFF
TRBD2 TRBJ2-5 once 18 TRBV5-8 TGTGCCAGCAGCCGACTGGAAGCGGGAGGGCCGCGATCAGAGACCCAGTACTTC CASSRLEAGGPRSETQYF
NA TRBJ2-7 few 15 TRBV9 TGTGCCAGCAGCGTAGAAGTGGCAGGGAACAACGAGCAGTACTTC CASSVEVAGNNEQYF
TRBD1 TRBJ1-5 NA 15 TRBV11-2 TGTGCCAGCAGCTCAGGGGGTTCGGGCAATCAGCCCCAGCATTTT CASSSGGSGNQPQHF
TRBD1 TRBJ2-7 NA 15 TRBV5-1 TGCGCCAGCAGCTGGGGACAGGGGCCCTCCTACGAGCAGTACTTC CASSWGQGPSYEQYF
TRBD1 TRBJ2-1 NA 14 TRBV9 TGTGCCAGCAGCCCGGGACAGGGGATGTATGAGCAGTTCTTC CASSPGQGMYEQFF
NA TRBJ1-5 NA 13 TRBV19 TGTGCCAGTAGCATAGTCGGGGATCAGCCCCAGCATTTT CASSIVGDQPQHF
NA TRBJ1-5 NA 20 TRBV5-8 TGTGCCAGCAGCTCGACTAGCCGGTCTGGGGGGTTAATAAGCAATCAGCCCCAGCATTTT CASSSTSRSGGLISNQPQHF
NA TRBJ1-6 NA 19 TRBV30 TGTGCCTGGAGTGCTTTAATTCAGGGGAAGAGCTCCTATAATTCACCCCTCCACTTT CAWSALIQGKSSYNSPLHF
TRBD1 TRBJ2-2 few 14 TRBV10-3 TGTGCCATCACCGGGACAGCGAACACCGGGGAGCTGTTTTTT CAITGTANTGELFF
TRBD2 TRBJ2-1 NA 15 TRBV5-4 TGTGCCAGCAGATCCGGGACTAGCGGATACAATGAGCAGTTCTTC CASRSGTSGYNEQFF
TRBD2 TRBJ2-2 few 15 TRBV2 TGTGCCAGCTCTCTAGCGGGAGGAGGCACCGGGGAGCTGTTTTTT CASSLAGGGTGELFF
NA TRBJ2-5 NA 14 TRBV3-1/TRBV3-2 TGTGCCAGCAGCCAAAGGGGATTCGGGGAGACCCAGTACTTC CASSQRGFGETQYF
NA TRBJ1-2 once 14 TRBV24-1 TGTGCCACCAGTGATTTTCTGGGGCGAAGAGGCTACACCTTC CATSDFLGRRGYTF
NA TRBJ2-7 NA 11 TRBV6-6 TGTGCCAGCAGTCCACCCGGCGAGCAGTACTTC CASSPPGEQYF
NA TRBJ2-5 NA 14 TRBV9 TGTGCCAGCAGCGTAGCGTTAGCAGAGGAGACCCAGTACTTC CASSVALAEETQYF
NA TRBJ1-3 NA 18 TRBV11-2 TGTGCCAGCAGCTTTGCCCCAGGGCTCGAAGTATCTGGAAACACCATATATTTT CASSFAPGLEVSGNTIYF
NA TRBJ1-2 NA 15 TRBV9 TGTGCCAGCAGCGTAGTTGATTCCCGAGCGCGCGGCTACACCTTC CASSVVDSRARGYTF
NA TRBJ2-3 NA 15 TRBV19 TGTGCCAGTAGTAGCGGCCTGGGTAGCACAGATACGCAGTATTTT CASSSGLGSTDTQYF
TRBD2 TRBJ2-3 NA 17 TRBV3-1/TRBV3-2 TGTGCCAGCAGCCCCAGGACTAGCGGGGGATCCACAGATACGCAGTATTTT CASSPRTSGGSTDTQYF
NA TRBJ1-2 NA 12 TRBV30 TGTGCCTGGAGTGCCTCGTACGGGGGCTACACCTTC CAWSASYGGYTF
NA TRBJ2-3 NA 16 TRBV30 TGTGCCTGGAGTGCAGGAACAGGGTTAAGCACAGATACGCAGTATTTT CAWSAGTGLSTDTQYF
TRBD2 TRBJ2-1 NA 17 TRBV27 TGTGCCAGCAGTTTAGCTCGACTAGCTAATCCCTACAATGAGCAGTTCTTC CASSLARLANPYNEQFF
NA TRBJ1-4 NA 13 TRBV5-5 TGTGCCAGCACACTAGCAACTAATGAAAAACTGTTTTTT CASTLATNEKLFF
TRBD1 TRBJ1-5 NA 14 TRBV27 TGTGCCAGCAGTCCCGGGACAGATAATCAGCCCCAGCATTTT CASSPGTDNQPQHF
TRBD1 TRBJ2-5 few 14 TRBV13 TGTGCCAGCAGCCCAGGGACAGGGGTAGAGACCCAGTACTTC CASSPGTGVETQYF
NA TRBJ1-1 NA 15 TRBV18 TGTGCCAGCTCACCCGAAGGGACACTTAACACTGAAGCTTTCTTT CASSPEGTLNTEAFF
TRBD2 TRBJ2-3 NA 16 TRBV7-3 TGTGCCAGCAGCCCCTTCGACGTAGCGGGATCAGATACGCAGTATTTT CASSPFDVAGSDTQYF
TRBD1 TRBJ1-1 NA 15 TRBV27 TGTGCCAGCAGTCAAAACAGGGGGGGGAACACTGAAGCTTTCTTT CASSQNRGGNTEAFF
TRBD1 TRBJ1-3 NA 16 TRBV2 TGTGCCAGCACACAGGGGCCCTTTTACTCTGGAAACACCATATATTTT CASTQGPFYSGNTIYF
TRBD1 TRBJ1-2 NA 15 TRBV19 TGTGCCAGTAGTACATCGACAGGGAGGACCTATGGCTACACCTTC CASSTSTGRTYGYTF
TRBD2 TRBJ2-7 NA 16 TRBV27 TGTGCCAGCAGTCGGTATCCTAGCGGGGCTAGGAGCGAGCAGTACTTC CASSRYPSGARSEQYF
TRBD1 TRBJ1-3 NA 15 TRBV27 TGTGCCAGCAGTCAACAGGGGCTCTCTGGAAACACCATATATTTT CASSQQGLSGNTIYF
NA TRBJ1-1 NA 16 TRBV19 TGTGCCAGTAGTATTGGGGGACACGTGCTGAACACTGAAGCTTTCTTT CASSIGGHVLNTEAFF
TRBD1 TRBJ2-5 NA 14 TRBV5-1 TGCGCCAGCAGCGTCACCGACAGGGCAGAGACCCAGTACTTC CASSVTDRAETQYF
TRBD2 TRBJ2-2 once 17 TRBV4-2 TGTGCCAGCAGCCAAGATTTGGTAGCGGGAGAGGCCGGGGAGCTGTTTTTT CASSQDLVAGEAGELFF
TRBD1 TRBJ2-6 NA 17 TRBV10-3 TGTGCCACCGACTCGGGACAGGGGGAGACTGGGGCCAACGTCCTGACTTTC CATDSGQGETGANVLTF
NA TRBJ1-5 NA 14 TRBV10-2 TGCGCCAGCAGTGAGATCAGGGAAGATCAGCCCCAGCATTTT CASSEIREDQPQHF